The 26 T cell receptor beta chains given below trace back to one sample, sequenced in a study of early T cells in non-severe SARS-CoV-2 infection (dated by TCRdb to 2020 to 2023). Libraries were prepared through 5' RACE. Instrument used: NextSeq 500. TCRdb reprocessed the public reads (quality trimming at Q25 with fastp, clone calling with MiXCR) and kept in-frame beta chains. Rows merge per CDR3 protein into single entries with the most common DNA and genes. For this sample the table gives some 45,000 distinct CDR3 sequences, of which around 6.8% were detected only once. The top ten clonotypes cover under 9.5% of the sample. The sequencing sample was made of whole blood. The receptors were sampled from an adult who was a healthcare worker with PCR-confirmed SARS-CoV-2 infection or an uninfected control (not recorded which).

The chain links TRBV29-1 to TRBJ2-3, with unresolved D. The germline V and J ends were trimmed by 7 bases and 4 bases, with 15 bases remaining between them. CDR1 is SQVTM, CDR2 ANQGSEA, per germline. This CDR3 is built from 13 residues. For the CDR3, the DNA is TGCAGCGGAGAATCAGGTTACGCAGATACGCAGTATTTT. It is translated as CSGESGYADTQYF.

CDR3 bases: TGTGCCAGCAGCCCGCGGGGGGATGATCTCTACGAGCAGTACTTC. This codes for CASSPRGDDLYEQYF. The chain combines TRBV7-2 with TRBJ2-7; 8 nucleotides agree with TRBD2. Per germline, CDR1 SGHTA and CDR2 FQGNSA. The CDR3 runs to 15 residues. The V segment lost 5 bases and the J segment 3 bases; nucleotides outside the gene matches: 9.

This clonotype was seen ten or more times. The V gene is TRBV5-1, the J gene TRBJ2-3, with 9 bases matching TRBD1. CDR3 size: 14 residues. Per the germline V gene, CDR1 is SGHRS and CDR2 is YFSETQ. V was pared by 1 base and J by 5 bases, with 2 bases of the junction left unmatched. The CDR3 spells CASSLRGQGDTQYF. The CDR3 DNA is TGCGCCAGCAGCTTGAGGGGACAGGGAGATACGCAGTATTTT.

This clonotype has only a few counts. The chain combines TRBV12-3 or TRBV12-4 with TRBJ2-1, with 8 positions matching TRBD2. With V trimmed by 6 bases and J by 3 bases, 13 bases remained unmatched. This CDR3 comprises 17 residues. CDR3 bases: TGTGCCAGCAGGACATCGTTGACGGGGGGGGTCTACAATGAGCAGTTCTTC. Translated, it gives CASRTSLTGGVYNEQFF.

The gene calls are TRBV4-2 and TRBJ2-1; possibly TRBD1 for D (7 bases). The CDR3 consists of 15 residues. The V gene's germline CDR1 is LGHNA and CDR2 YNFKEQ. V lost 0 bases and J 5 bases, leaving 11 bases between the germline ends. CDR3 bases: TGTGCCAGCAGCCAAGAGCGGGACAGCCACAATGAGCAGTTCTTC. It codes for CASSQERDSHNEQFF.

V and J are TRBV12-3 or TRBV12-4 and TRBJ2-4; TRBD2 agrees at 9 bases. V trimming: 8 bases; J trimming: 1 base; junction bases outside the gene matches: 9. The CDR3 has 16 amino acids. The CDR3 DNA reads TGTGCCAGCGCCCGGGGCGGGGGGGCTGCCAAAAACATTCAGTACTTC. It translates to CASARGGGAAKNIQYF.

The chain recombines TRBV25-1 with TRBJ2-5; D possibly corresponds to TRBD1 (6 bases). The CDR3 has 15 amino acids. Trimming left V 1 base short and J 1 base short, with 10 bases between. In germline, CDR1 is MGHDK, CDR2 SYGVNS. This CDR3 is CASSEWGRGQETQYF. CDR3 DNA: TGTGCCAGCAGTGAATGGGGCAGGGGCCAAGAGACCCAGTACTTC. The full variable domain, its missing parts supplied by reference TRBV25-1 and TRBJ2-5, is EADIYQTPRYLVIGTGKKITLECSQTMGHDKMYWYQQDPGMELHLIHYSYGVNSTEKGDLSSESTVSRIRTEHFPLTLESARPSHTSQYLCASSEWGRGQETQYFGPGTRLLVL.

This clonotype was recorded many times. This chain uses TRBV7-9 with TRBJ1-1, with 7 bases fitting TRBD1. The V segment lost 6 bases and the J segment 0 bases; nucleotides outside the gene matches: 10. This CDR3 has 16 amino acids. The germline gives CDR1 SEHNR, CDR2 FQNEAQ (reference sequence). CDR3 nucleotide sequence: TGTGCCAGCAGTCACCCCCAGGGGGGGATGAACACTGAAGCTTTCTTT. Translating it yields CASSHPQGGMNTEAFF.

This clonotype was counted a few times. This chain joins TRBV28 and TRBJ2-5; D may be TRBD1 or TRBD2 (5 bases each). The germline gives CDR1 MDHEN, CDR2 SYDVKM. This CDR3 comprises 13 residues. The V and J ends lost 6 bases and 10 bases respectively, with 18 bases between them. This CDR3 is CASRGTDPLGQYF. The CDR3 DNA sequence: TGTGCCAGCAGAGGGACGGACCCATTGGGCCAGTACTTC.

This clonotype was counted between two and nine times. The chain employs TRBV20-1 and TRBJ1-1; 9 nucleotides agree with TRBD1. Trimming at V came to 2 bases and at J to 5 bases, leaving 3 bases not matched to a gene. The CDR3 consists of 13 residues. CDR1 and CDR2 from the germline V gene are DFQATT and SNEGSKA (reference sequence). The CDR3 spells CSARKTGGTEAFF. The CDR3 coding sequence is TGCAGTGCTAGAAAGACAGGGGGGACTGAAGCTTTCTTT.

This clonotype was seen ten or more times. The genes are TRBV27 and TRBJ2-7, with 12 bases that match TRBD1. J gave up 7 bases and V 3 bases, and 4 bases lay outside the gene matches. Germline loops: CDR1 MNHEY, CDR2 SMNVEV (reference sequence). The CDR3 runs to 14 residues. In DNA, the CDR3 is TGTGCCAGCAGTTTCGGGACAGGGGGCAGTGAGCAGTACTTC. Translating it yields CASSFGTGGSEQYF.

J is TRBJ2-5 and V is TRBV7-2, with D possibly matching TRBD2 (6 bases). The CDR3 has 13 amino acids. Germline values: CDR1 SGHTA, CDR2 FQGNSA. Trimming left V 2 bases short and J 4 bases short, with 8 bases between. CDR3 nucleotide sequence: TGTGCCAGCAGCTTACCCGGGGGAGAGACCCAGTACTTC. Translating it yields CASSLPGGETQYF.

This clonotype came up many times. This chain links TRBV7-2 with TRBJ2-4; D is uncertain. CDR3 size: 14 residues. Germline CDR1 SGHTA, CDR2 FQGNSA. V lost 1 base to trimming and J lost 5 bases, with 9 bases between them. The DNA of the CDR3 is TGTGCCAGCAGCTTAGTCCGGGCAGAAAACATTCAGTACTTC. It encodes CASSLVRAENIQYF.

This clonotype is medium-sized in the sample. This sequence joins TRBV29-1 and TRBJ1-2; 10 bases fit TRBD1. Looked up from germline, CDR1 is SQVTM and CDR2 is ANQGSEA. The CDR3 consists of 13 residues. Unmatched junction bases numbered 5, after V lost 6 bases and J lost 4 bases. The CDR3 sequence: CSVGQGGIYGYTF. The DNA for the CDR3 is TGCAGCGTCGGACAGGGGGGTATCTATGGCTACACCTTC.

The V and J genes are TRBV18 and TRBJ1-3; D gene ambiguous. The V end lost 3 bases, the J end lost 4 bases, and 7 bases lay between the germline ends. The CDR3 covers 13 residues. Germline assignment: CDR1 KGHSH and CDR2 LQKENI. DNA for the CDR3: TGTGCCAGCTCACCGGCCGGGGGAAACACCATATATTTT. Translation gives CASSPAGGNTIYF.

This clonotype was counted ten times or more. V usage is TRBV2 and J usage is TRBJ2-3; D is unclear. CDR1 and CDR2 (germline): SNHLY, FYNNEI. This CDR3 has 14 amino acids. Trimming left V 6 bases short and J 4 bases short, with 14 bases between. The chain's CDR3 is CASSQLGLADTQYF. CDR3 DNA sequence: TGTGCCAGCAGCCAATTAGGGCTCGCAGATACGCAGTATTTT.

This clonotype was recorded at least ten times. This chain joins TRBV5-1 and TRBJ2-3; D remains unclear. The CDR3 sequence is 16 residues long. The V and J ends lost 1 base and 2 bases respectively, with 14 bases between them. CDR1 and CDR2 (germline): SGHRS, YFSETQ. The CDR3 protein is CASSLRTRTLTDTQYF. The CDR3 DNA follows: TGCGCCAGCAGCTTGCGGACCCGCACCCTCACAGATACGCAGTATTTT.

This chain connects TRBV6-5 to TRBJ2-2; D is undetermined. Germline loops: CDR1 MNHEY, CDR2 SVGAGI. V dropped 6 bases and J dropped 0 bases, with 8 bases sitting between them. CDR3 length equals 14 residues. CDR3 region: CASSLTTNTGELFF. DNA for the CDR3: TGTGCCAGCAGCCTGACAACGAACACCGGGGAGCTGTTTTTT.

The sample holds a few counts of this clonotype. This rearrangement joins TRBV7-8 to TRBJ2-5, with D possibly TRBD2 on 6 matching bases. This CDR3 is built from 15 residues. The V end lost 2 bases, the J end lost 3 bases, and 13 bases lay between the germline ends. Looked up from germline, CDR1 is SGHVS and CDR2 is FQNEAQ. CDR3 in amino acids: CASSLRSAGKETQYF. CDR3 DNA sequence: TGTGCCAGCAGCTTAAGGTCGGCGGGGAAAGAGACCCAGTACTTC.

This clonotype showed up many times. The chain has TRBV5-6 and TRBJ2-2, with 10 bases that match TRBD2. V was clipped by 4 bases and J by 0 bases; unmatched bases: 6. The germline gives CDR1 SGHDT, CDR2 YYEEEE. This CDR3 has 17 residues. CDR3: CASSRGLAETNTGELFF. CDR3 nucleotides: TGTGCCAGCAGCCGCGGACTAGCGGAGACGAACACCGGGGAGCTGTTTTTT.

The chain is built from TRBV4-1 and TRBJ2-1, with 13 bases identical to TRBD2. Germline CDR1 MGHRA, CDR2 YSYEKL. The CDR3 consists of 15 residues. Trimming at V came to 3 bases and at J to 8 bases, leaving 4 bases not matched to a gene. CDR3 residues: CASSHTSGGADEQFF. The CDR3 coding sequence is TGCGCCAGCAGCCATACTAGCGGGGGGGCGGATGAGCAGTTCTTC.

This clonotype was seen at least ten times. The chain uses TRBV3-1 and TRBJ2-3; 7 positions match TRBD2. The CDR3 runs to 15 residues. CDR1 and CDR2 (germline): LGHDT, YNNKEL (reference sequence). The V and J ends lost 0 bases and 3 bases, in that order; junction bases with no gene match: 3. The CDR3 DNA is TGTGCCAGCAGCCAAGACTGGGGAGGGACAGATACGCAGTATTTT. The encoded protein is CASSQDWGGTDTQYF.

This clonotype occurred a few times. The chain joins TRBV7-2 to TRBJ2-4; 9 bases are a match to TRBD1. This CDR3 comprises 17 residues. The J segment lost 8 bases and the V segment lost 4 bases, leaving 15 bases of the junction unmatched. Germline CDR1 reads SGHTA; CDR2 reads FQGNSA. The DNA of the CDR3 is TGTGCCAGCAGCTCTCCTTCCGGGACAGGGCTGCAGGACATTCAGTACTTC. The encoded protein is CASSSPSGTGLQDIQYF. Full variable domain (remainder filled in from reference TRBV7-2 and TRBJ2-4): GAGVSQSPSNKVTEKGKDVELRCDPISGHTALYWYRQSLGQGLEFLIYFQGNSAPDKSGLPSDRFSAERTGGSVSTLTIQRTQQEDSAVYLCASSSPSGTGLQDIQYFGAGTRLSVL.

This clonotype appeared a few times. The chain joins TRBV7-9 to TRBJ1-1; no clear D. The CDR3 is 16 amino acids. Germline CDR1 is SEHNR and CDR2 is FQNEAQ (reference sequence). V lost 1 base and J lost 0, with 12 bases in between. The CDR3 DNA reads TGTGCCAGCAGCTTAGATCCGGGCAGATTGAACACTGAAGCTTTCTTT. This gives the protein CASSLDPGRLNTEAFF.

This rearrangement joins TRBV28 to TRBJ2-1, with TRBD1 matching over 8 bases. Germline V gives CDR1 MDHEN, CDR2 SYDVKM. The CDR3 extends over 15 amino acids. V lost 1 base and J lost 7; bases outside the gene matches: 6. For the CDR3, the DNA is TGTGCCAGCAGTTTATCGGTCAGGGGGCCAAATGAGCAGTTCTTC. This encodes CASSLSVRGPNEQFF.

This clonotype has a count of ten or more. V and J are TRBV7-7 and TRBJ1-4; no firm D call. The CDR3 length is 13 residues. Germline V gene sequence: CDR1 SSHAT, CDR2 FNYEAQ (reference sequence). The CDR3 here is CAPAEATSRKLFF. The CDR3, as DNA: TGTGCTCCCGCGGAGGCAACTTCAAGGAAACTGTTTTTT.